This T cell receptor (beta chain) comes out of a study of OX40 agonist ivuxolimab in advanced cancers. About the study: Patients received intravenous ivuxolimab every 2 weeks at 0.01 to 10 mg/kg.

Unmatched junction bases numbered 3, after V lost 3 bases and J lost 2 bases. Germline CDR1 and CDR2: GTSNPN and SVGIG (reference sequence). The CDR3 runs 13 residues. Broader study findings: Researchers report that CD8+ T cells had, on average, more expanded clones than CD4+.

To note about this clone: Antigen specificity is unknown.

Sequencing used immunoSEQ multiplex PCR; TCRdb keeps in-frame clones, though not all of them. The repertoire holds about 60,000 clones, with approximately 86% as singletons. The sequenced sample was CD4+ or CD8+ T cells sorted from blood, obtained in a trial of the OX40 agonist ivuxolimab. V is TRBV30 and J is TRBJ1-2, with 7 bases aligning to TRBD1. This sequence originates from an adult with an advanced solid tumor such as melanoma, head and neck, liver or kidney cancer. CDR3 DNA: TGTGCCTGGAGAGTACAGGGGAACTATGGCTACACCTTC. Residues: CAWRVQGNYGYTF.